This TCR beta chain comes out of a study of shared clonotypes between healthy human individuals. The study's findings and limits: Shared clonotypes across all four donors exceeded non-shared ones in generation probability. A generally larger estimated richness was seen in naive subsets than in memory subsets. Rarefaction curves obtained for sorted subsets showed sequencing incomplete despite large depth.

On this clone itself: Its specificity is not known.

The CDR3 runs to 14 residues. Germline V gene lookup returns CDR1 LNHNV and CDR2 YYDKDF (reference sequence). Losses at the gene ends were 2 bases for V and 8 bases for J; bases not matched to a gene: 3. Genomic DNA (from each subset) was split evenly across several immunoSEQ plates. Measured with immunoSEQ multiplex PCR; TCRdb has only the in-frame clones, and not every one. The table records just under 95,000 clones, around 68% of them present only once. The genes are TRBV15 and TRBJ2-1; 10 bases agree with TRBD2. What was sequenced was memory CD8+ T cells sorted from blood. Subset defined: CD45RO+ cells pooled with CCR7-negative TemRA cells. The receptor was isolated from a man aged 25-40 years in good health. The CDR3 protein is CATSRPSGGYEQFF. The CDR3 DNA reads TGTGCCACCAGCAGACCTAGCGGGGGCTATGAGCAGTTCTTC. The full variable domain, in which reference TRBV15 and TRBJ2-1 provide the parts outside the CDR3, is DAMVIQNPRYQVTQFGKPVTLSCSQTLNHNVMYWYQQKSSQAPKLLFHYYDKDFNNEADTPDNFQSRRPNTSFCFLDIRSPGLGDTAMYLCATSRPSGGYEQFFGPGTRLTVL.